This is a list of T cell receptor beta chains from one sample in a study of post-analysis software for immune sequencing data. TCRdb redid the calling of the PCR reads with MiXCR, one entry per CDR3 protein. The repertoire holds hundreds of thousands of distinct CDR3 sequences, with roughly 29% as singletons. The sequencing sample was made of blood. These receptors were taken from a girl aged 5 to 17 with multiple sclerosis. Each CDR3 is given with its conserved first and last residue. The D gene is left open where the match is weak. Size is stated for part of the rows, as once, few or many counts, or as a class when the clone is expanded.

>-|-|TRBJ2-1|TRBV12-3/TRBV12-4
TGTGCCAGCAGTTCCCAGGGCTTTTACAATGAGCAGTTCTTC
CASSSQGFYNEQFF
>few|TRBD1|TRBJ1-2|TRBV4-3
TGCGCCAGCAGCCGTGAAGGGACAGGGGGCCTCGGAGGCTACACCTTC
CASSREGTGGLGGYTF
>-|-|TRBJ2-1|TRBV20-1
TGCAGTGCTAGAGATAGACAGATTAGTTACAATGAGCAGTTCTTC
CSARDRQISYNEQFF
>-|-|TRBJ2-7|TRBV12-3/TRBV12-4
TGTGCCAGCAGCCCTCCGGGACTTTCCTACGAGCAGTACTTC
CASSPPGLSYEQYF
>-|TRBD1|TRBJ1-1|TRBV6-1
TGTGCCAGCAGGTTAACGGGACAGACACCTCCGGCTTTCTTT
CASRLTGQTPPAFF
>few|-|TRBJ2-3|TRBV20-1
TGCAGTACCTTTCAAGTGGCGGAAGGCACAGATACGCAGTATTTT
CSTFQVAEGTDTQYF
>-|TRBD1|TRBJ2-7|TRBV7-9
TGTGCCAGCAGCACCCCGGGACAGGGGGCAGGCGAGCAGTACTTC
CASSTPGQGAGEQYF
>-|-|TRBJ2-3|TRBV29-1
TGCAGCGTTGCGCTAGACTTCACAGATACGCAGTATTTT
CSVALDFTDTQYF
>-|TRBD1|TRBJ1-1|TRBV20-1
TGCAGTGCTAGGGGGGACAGCTTGAACACTGAAGCTTTCTTT
CSARGDSLNTEAFF
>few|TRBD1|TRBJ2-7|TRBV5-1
TGCGCCAGCAGCTCTGACAGGGATACCTACGAGCAGTACTTC
CASSSDRDTYEQYF
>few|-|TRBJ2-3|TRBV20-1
TGCAGTGCTAGATACGCGGGAACAGATACGCAGTATTTT
CSARYAGTDTQYF
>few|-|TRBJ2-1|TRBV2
TGTGCCAGCCGGCTGACTACCTACAATGAGCAGTTCTTC
CASRLTTYNEQFF
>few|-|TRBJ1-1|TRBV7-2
TGTGCCAGCAGGCCTGGCCCGGGCAACACTGAAGCTTTCTTT
CASRPGPGNTEAFF
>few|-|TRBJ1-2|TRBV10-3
TGTGCCATCAGTGAGTCGGACAGAACTAATGGCTACACCTTC
CAISESDRTNGYTF
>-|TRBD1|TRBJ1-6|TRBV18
TGTGCCAGCTCGACGAAACAACAGGGGACCGATTCACCCCTCCACTTT
CASSTKQQGTDSPLHF
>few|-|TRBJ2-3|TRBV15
TGTGCCACCAGCAGAGATCCCGGACTGGGGACAGATACGCAGTATTTT
CATSRDPGLGTDTQYF
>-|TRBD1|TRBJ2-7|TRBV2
TGTGCCAGCAGAAGTACAGGGGCCCACGAGCAGTACTTC
CASRSTGAHEQYF
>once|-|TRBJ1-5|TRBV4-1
TGCGCCAGCAGCCAGGGGGACGGAGATAGCAATCAGCCCCAGCATTTT
CASSQGDGDSNQPQHF
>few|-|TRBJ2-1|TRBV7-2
TGTGCCAGCAGCTTAGCAACAGTCGGCTATGAGCAGTTCTTC
CASSLATVGYEQFF
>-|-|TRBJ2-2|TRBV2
TGTGCCAGCAGATATGACAGACGGACCGGGGAGCTGTTTTTT
CASRYDRRTGELFF
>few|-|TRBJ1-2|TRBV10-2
TGCGCCAGCAGTGATTTCGGGGCCCGCTATGGCTACACCTTC
CASSDFGARYGYTF
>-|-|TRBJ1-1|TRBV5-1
TGCGCCAGCAGCTGGGGGAGGGGGATGAGTGATCATAACACTGAAGCTTTCTTT
CASSWGRGMSDHNTEAFF
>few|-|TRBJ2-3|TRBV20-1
TGCAGTGCCCTCCGGACGGAGGGTACTTTAGATACGCAGTATTTT
CSALRTEGTLDTQYF
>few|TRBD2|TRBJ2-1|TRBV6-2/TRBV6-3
TGTGCCAGCAGCACGAGGGAGGGTAGGAGCTACAATGAGCAGTTCTTC
CASSTREGRSYNEQFF
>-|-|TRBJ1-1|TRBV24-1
TGTGCCACCAGTGATGTCGCCGGGACGGTGATGAACACTGAAGCTTTCTTT
CATSDVAGTVMNTEAFF
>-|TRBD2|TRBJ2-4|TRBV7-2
TGTGCCAGCAGCCCCAGGGGGGCTAGCGGGGTAGAAAACATTCAGTACTTC
CASSPRGASGVENIQYF
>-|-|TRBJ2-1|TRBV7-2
TGTGCCAGCAGCTTATCACAGGAGTTGCTTAGCTCCTACAATGAGCAGTTCTTC
CASSLSQELLSSYNEQFF
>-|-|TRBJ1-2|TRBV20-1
TGCAGTGCTAGATCTTACCCGGGGGAGTACTATGGCTACACCTTC
CSARSYPGEYYGYTF
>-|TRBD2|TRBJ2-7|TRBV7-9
TGTGCCAGCAGCTCTAATCCCGCGGGAGTTACGTACGAGCAGTACTTC
CASSSNPAGVTYEQYF
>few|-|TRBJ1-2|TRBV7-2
TGTGCCAGCAGCTTAGCCGGCAGCCGTAACTATGGCTACACCTTC
CASSLAGSRNYGYTF
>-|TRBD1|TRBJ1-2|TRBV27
TGTGCCAGCAGTTTACCAGGGGGTCGGGGCTACACCTTC
CASSLPGGRGYTF
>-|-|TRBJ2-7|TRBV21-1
TGTGCCAGCAGCAGAGGGGACGGTCCGAGGACCTACGAGCAGTACTTC
CASSRGDGPRTYEQYF
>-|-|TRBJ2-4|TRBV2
TGTGCCAGCAGGGGGACTGCTGATGGCAAAAACATTCAGTACTTC
CASRGTADGKNIQYF
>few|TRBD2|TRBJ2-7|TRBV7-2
TGTGCCAGCAGCGAGGATAGCGGGGGGTTCTACGAGCAGTACTTC
CASSEDSGGFYEQYF
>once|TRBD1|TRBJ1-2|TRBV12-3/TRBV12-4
TGTGCCAGCAGTTTAATCGGGACAGGGCGGTTATATGGCTGCACCTTC
CASSLIGTGRLYGCTF
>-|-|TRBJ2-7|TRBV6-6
TGTGCCAGCAGTTACGGCCGGGGCTACGAGCAGTACTTC
CASSYGRGYEQYF
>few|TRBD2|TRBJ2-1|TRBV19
TGTGCCAGTAGTCCCCGAGCGGGAGGGCCTGTCGGCGAGCAGTTCTTC
CASSPRAGGPVGEQFF
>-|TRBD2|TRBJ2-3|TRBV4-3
TGCGCCAGCAGCCAAGAAGCGGGAGGGGAAGATACGCAGTATTTT
CASSQEAGGEDTQYF
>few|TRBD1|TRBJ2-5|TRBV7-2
TGTGCCAGCAGCCCATCGACAGGGGGAGAGACCCAGTACTTC
CASSPSTGGETQYF
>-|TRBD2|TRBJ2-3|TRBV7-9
TGTGCCAGCTCCAGGACTAGCGGGTTAGATACGCAGTATTTT
CASSRTSGLDTQYF
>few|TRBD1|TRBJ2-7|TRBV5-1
TGCGCCAGCAGCTTGTCCAGGGGGATCTACGAGCAGTACTTC
CASSLSRGIYEQYF
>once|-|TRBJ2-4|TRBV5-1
TGCGCCAGCAGCTTTGGACAGAAAAACATTCAGTACTTC
CASSFGQKNIQYF
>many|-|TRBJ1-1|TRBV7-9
TGTGCCAGCAGCTTTGGGGGGAACACTGAAGCTTTCTTT
CASSFGGNTEAFF
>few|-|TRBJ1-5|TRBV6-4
TGTGCCAGCCTAATCGTGAGCAATCAGCCCCAGCATTTT
CASLIVSNQPQHF
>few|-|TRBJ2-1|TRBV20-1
TGCAGTGCCACGACTGTCAACAATGAGCAGTTCTTC
CSATTVNNEQFF
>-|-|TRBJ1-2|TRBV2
TGTGCCAGCACCCCAGAGGCCTATGGCTACACCTTC
CASTPEAYGYTF
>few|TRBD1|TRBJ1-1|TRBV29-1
TGCAGCGTTGAAGAGTCGGGACAGGGGATGACTGAAGCTTTCTTT
CSVEESGQGMTEAFF
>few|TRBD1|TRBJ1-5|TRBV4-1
TGCGCCAGCAGCCAGACCGGGACAGGGGCTTATAGCAATCAGCCCCAGCATTTT
CASSQTGTGAYSNQPQHF
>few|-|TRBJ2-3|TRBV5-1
TGCGCCAGCAGCTTGTTAACAACGGATACGCAGTATTTT
CASSLLTTDTQYF
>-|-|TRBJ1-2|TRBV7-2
TGTGCCAGCAGCTTTCGGCAGGGCGACTCGAACTATGGCTACACCTTC
CASSFRQGDSNYGYTF